The rows below give T cell receptor beta chains drawn from one sample of a study of technical replicates of blood from a few donors. Generated by immunoSEQ multiplex PCR, the TCRdb table keeps only in-frame clones and is missing some. The repertoire holds under 75,000 clones, with approximately 94% as singletons. The specimen sequenced was T cells isolated from PBMCs. The receptors here all came from a human donor in good health. CDR3s include the opening cysteine and the closing phenylalanine or tryptophan. Fields, in order: D gene, J gene, clone size, V gene, CDR3 protein, CDR3 DNA. A D gene is named only where the DNA matches it firmly. A clone size is listed for some rows: how often the clone was seen (once, few, many), or a class if it is expanded.

TRBD2 TRBJ2-4 once TRBV2 CASKGTSANIQYF TGTGCCAGCAAGGGGACTAGCGCGAACATTCAGTACTTC
TRBD2 TRBJ2-1 - TRBV9 CASSIFLAGDNEQFF TGTGCCAGCAGCATATTTCTAGCGGGAGACAATGAGCAGTTCTTC
TRBD2 TRBJ2-7 - TRBV4-3 CASSTLLAGDLREQYF TGCGCCAGCAGCACTCTTCTAGCGGGAGACCTTCGCGAGCAGTACTTC
TRBD2 TRBJ2-5 - TRBV11-3 CASSPGLAEETQYF TGTGCCAGCAGCCCGGGACTAGCGGAAGAGACCCAGTACTTC
TRBD2 TRBJ2-1 once TRBV5-1 CASSSDPGLAGGNEQFF TGCGCCAGCAGCTCGGACCCGGGACTAGCGGGAGGCAATGAGCAGTTCTTC
- TRBJ1-2 - TRBV10-3 CAISESDIYGYTF TGTGCCATCAGTGAGTCAGACATTTACGGCTACACCTTC
- TRBJ1-2 once TRBV5-5 CASSNSGRGDYGYTF TGTGCCAGCAGCAACTCAGGCAGGGGTGACTATGGCTACACCTTC
- TRBJ1-3 - TRBV10-2 CASRESGLPTPLSGNTIYF TGCGCCAGCAGGGAATCAGGATTGCCCACTCCTCTCTCTGGAAACACCATATATTTT
- TRBJ2-1 few TRBV9 CASSQRSTASSYNEQFF TGTGCCAGCAGCCAGAGGTCGACGGCCAGCTCCTACAATGAGCAGTTCTTC
- TRBJ2-4 - TRBV2 CASSQGAGNIQYF TGTGCCAGCAGTCAAGGGGCCGGAAACATTCAGTACTTC
TRBD1 TRBJ1-2 - TRBV6-5 CASSLGQGAGGYTF TGTGCCAGCAGTTTGGGACAGGGGGCGGGCGGCTACACCTTC
TRBD1 TRBJ2-2 once TRBV2 CASSMGQGFTGELFF TGTGCCAGCAGCATGGGACAGGGGTTTACCGGGGAGCTGTTTTTT
TRBD1 TRBJ2-5 - TRBV19 CASSLGGQQETQYF TGTGCCAGTAGTCTAGGGGGCCAGCAAGAGACCCAGTACTTC
TRBD2 TRBJ2-7 - TRBV19 CASSIGIAGVYDEQYF TGTGCCAGTAGTATTGGAATAGCGGGAGTCTACGACGAGCAGTACTTC
- TRBJ2-2 - TRBV28 CASSSSGELFF TGTGCCAGCAGTTCGTCCGGGGAGCTGTTTTTT
TRBD1 TRBJ2-1 once TRBV11-3 CASSLNGQVLGNEQFF TGTGCCAGCAGCTTAAATGGACAGGTACTGGGCAATGAGCAGTTCTTC
- TRBJ2-6 - TRBV2 CASSWGFSGANVLTF TGTGCCAGCAGTTGGGGCTTCTCTGGGGCCAACGTCCTGACTTTC
- TRBJ1-2 - TRBV14 CASSRATLAGGYTF TGTGCCAGCAGCCGAGCTACCCTCGCGGGAGGCTACACCTTC
TRBD1 TRBJ1-2 - TRBV29-1 CSVKTGGSGYTF TGCAGCGTTAAGACAGGGGGGAGTGGCTACACCTTC
- TRBJ1-1 - TRBV6-5 CASTQGNTEAFF TGTGCCAGCACCCAGGGGAACACTGAAGCTTTCTTT
TRBD2 TRBJ2-2 - TRBV7-3 CASSLEFSGRAFGELFF TGTGCCAGCAGCTTGGAATTTAGCGGGAGGGCCTTCGGGGAGCTGTTTTTT
- TRBJ1-5 - TRBV15 CATSSSFSQPQHF TGTGCCACCAGCAGTAGTTTTTCTCAGCCCCAGCATTTT
TRBD2 TRBJ2-7 - TRBV4-1 CASSQEREVYEQYF TGCGCCAGCAGCCAAGAGCGGGAGGTCTACGAGCAGTACTTC
TRBD1 TRBJ2-1 - TRBV28 CASSLDRNYNEQFF TGTGCCAGCAGTTTGGACAGGAACTACAATGAGCAGTTCTTC
TRBD1 TRBJ1-5 - TRBV19 CASSTRQGLNQPQHF TGTGCCAGTAGTACTAGACAGGGGTTAAATCAGCCCCAGCATTTT
TRBD1 TRBJ1-5 once TRBV28 CASGGTGEYQPQHF TGTGCCAGCGGAGGGACAGGGGAATATCAGCCCCAGCATTTT
TRBD2 TRBJ2-7 - TRBV6-5 CASRLYSGTIYEQYF TGTGCCAGCAGACTATATAGCGGGACCATCTACGAGCAGTACTTC
- TRBJ2-7 once TRBV28 CASTLVASYEQYF TGTGCCAGCACTCTAGTGGCTTCCTACGAGCAGTACTTC
TRBD2 TRBJ2-5 - TRBV11-3 CASSRTSGSKTQYF TGTGCCAGCAGCCGTACTAGCGGGAGTAAGACCCAGTACTTC
- TRBJ1-2 few TRBV6-1 CASSEEGTRGYTF TGTGCCAGCAGTGAAGAGGGGACTCGCGGCTACACCTTC
TRBD2 TRBJ2-1 - TRBV10-3 CATYRGGNEQFF TGTGCCACCTACCGGGGGGGCAATGAGCAGTTCTTC
TRBD2 TRBJ2-5 - TRBV6-1 CASSEWTSFWETQYF TGTGCCAGCAGTGAATGGACTAGCTTCTGGGAGACCCAGTACTTC
TRBD1 TRBJ1-1 - TRBV2 CASRGLGTGFPEAFF TGTGCCAGCAGAGGCCTTGGGACAGGTTTTCCTGAAGCTTTCTTT
- TRBJ1-5 - TRBV4-1 CASSQGRGGNQPQHF TGCGCCAGCAGCCAAGGCAGGGGAGGCAATCAGCCCCAGCATTTT
- TRBJ2-7 - TRBV19 CATTWGRYEQYF TGTGCCACAACTTGGGGCAGGTACGAGCAGTACTTC
TRBD2 TRBJ2-1 - TRBV7-2 CASSLDGRYNEQFF TGTGCCAGCAGCTTAGACGGGAGGTACAATGAGCAGTTCTTC
- TRBJ1-1 - TRBV2 CLWQEVNTEAFF TGCCTCTGGCAGGAGGTTAACACTGAAGCTTTCTTT
TRBD1 TRBJ1-4 - TRBV4-2 CASSRSGTGNEKLFF TGTGCCAGCAGCCGTTCCGGGACAGGTAATGAAAAACTGTTTTTT
TRBD1 TRBJ2-1 - TRBV29-1 CSVEVPDRALYNEQFF TGCAGCGTTGAAGTTCCCGACAGGGCTCTCTACAATGAGCAGTTCTTC
TRBD2 TRBJ2-1 - TRBV7-9 CASSLSSGSGNEQFF TGTGCCAGCAGCTTATCTAGCGGGAGTGGTAATGAGCAGTTCTTC